A selection of T cell receptor beta chains follows, all from one sample in a study of shared clonotypes between healthy human individuals. Generated by immunoSEQ multiplex PCR, the TCRdb table keeps only in-frame clones and is missing some. Of about 2.4 million clones in the sample, 80% to 95% are singletons; the top ten hold roughly 0.39%. Sequenced: naive CD4+ T cells from PBMCs. These receptors were obtained from a man aged 18 to 30 in good health. Some clones in this sample may be carry-over from other donors' samples. The CDR3 runs from the conserved cysteine through the conserved F or W. A D gene is named only where the DNA matches it firmly.

cdr3_aa: CASSGAYEQYF; j_call: TRBJ2-7; v_call: TRBV6-1; cdr3_length: 11; d_call: .
cdr3_aa: CASSDHQGGTSGFNEQFF; j_call: TRBJ2-1; v_call: TRBV25-1; cdr3_length: 18; d_call: TRBD2
cdr3_aa: CSAGQASTDTQYF; j_call: TRBJ2-3; v_call: TRBV29-1; cdr3_length: 13; d_call: TRBD1
cdr3_aa: CASSPDRTYGYTF; j_call: TRBJ1-2; v_call: TRBV5-4; cdr3_length: 13; d_call: TRBD1
cdr3_aa: CASSPFVGSMNTEAFF; j_call: TRBJ1-1; v_call: TRBV18; cdr3_length: 16; d_call: .
cdr3_aa: CASSVEGNTGELFF; j_call: TRBJ2-2; v_call: TRBV9; cdr3_length: 14; d_call: .
cdr3_aa: CASSGGGYNEQFF; j_call: TRBJ2-1; v_call: TRBV7-6; cdr3_length: 13; d_call: TRBD2
cdr3_aa: CASRLRTGGGAGELFF; j_call: TRBJ2-2; v_call: TRBV2; cdr3_length: 16; d_call: TRBD1
cdr3_aa: CASSRASGNTIYF; j_call: TRBJ1-3; v_call: TRBV2; cdr3_length: 13; d_call: .
cdr3_aa: CASSFGGGLTTNEKLFF; j_call: TRBJ1-4; v_call: TRBV28; cdr3_length: 17; d_call: .
cdr3_aa: CASSPYDGGIYEQYF; j_call: TRBJ2-7; v_call: TRBV18; cdr3_length: 15; d_call: .
cdr3_aa: CASSPGGQAKNIQYF; j_call: TRBJ2-4; v_call: TRBV4-3; cdr3_length: 15; d_call: .
cdr3_aa: CASRRLAGSEQFF; j_call: TRBJ2-1; v_call: TRBV19; cdr3_length: 13; d_call: TRBD2
cdr3_aa: CASSLQGPLETQYF; j_call: TRBJ2-5; v_call: TRBV7-9; cdr3_length: 14; d_call: .
cdr3_aa: CASSPGLAGLYEQYF; j_call: TRBJ2-7; v_call: TRBV5-1; cdr3_length: 15; d_call: TRBD2
cdr3_aa: CASIREGRSGNTIYF; j_call: TRBJ1-3; v_call: TRBV6-1; cdr3_length: 15; d_call: .
cdr3_aa: CAFTGQGAAGRLFRYGYTF; j_call: TRBJ1-2; v_call: TRBV28; cdr3_length: 19; d_call: TRBD1
cdr3_aa: CAIREATNEKLFF; j_call: TRBJ1-4; v_call: TRBV10-3; cdr3_length: 13; d_call: .
cdr3_aa: CASSSPPGLAGEKFGQFF; j_call: TRBJ2-1; v_call: TRBV28; cdr3_length: 18; d_call: TRBD2
cdr3_aa: CASSSRDRTYNEQFF; j_call: TRBJ2-1; v_call: TRBV5-8; cdr3_length: 15; d_call: TRBD1
cdr3_aa: CASKGNTEAFF; j_call: TRBJ1-1; v_call: TRBV25-1; cdr3_length: 11; d_call: .
cdr3_aa: CASSQDALWAGELFF; j_call: TRBJ2-2; v_call: TRBV4-1; cdr3_length: 15; d_call: .
cdr3_aa: CASSLAGTNTEAFF; j_call: TRBJ1-1; v_call: TRBV2; cdr3_length: 14; d_call: .
cdr3_aa: CASSRDRLYGYTF; j_call: TRBJ1-2; v_call: TRBV5-6; cdr3_length: 13; d_call: .
cdr3_aa: CASTTPLQAGYRPGELFF; j_call: TRBJ2-2; v_call: TRBV28; cdr3_length: 18; d_call: .
cdr3_aa: CASSVREGLYNEQFF; j_call: TRBJ2-1; v_call: TRBV9; cdr3_length: 15; d_call: TRBD2
cdr3_aa: CASSQMDSTSWGNQPQHF; j_call: TRBJ1-5; v_call: TRBV23-1; cdr3_length: 18; d_call: .
cdr3_aa: CASSLAHTNTEAFF; j_call: TRBJ1-1; v_call: TRBV5-4; cdr3_length: 14; d_call: .
cdr3_aa: CASSEYLGQINSPLHF; j_call: TRBJ1-6; v_call: TRBV25-1; cdr3_length: 16; d_call: TRBD1
cdr3_aa: CASTSGQSRNTIYF; j_call: TRBJ1-3; v_call: TRBV6-5; cdr3_length: 14; d_call: .
cdr3_aa: CASSLLGLNTEAFF; j_call: TRBJ1-1; v_call: TRBV5-5; cdr3_length: 14; d_call: .